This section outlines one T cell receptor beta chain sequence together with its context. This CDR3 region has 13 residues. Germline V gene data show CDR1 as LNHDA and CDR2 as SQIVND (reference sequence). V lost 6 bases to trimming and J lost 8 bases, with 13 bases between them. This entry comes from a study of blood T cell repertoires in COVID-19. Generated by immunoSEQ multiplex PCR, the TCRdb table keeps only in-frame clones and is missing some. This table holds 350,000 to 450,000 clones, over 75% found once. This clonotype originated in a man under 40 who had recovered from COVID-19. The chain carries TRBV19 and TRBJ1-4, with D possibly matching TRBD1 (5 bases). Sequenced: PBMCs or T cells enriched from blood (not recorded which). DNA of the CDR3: TGTGCCAGTAGATCAGGGCTTGGGGAAAAACTGTTTTTT. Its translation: CASRSGLGEKLFF.